This TCR beta chain stems from a study of shared clonotypes between healthy human individuals. Overall study results and limits: With few donors, the genetic and exposure-history diversity represented was limited.

Genomic DNA from each subset was divided evenly over several immunoSEQ plates. Sequencing was performed with immunoSEQ multiplex PCR; in TCRdb, only in-frame clones are kept and a portion is missing. The sample has about 470,000 clones; about 85% are singletons. Regarding this clone: Antigen specificity is unknown.

None of the donors, who were healthy HIV-negative adults, had recently had acute infections or vaccinations. It was roughly 88 million PBMCs that unsorted samples used for genomic DNA. Sequenced: PBMCs. The clonotype comes from a woman in her 40s in good health. Some clones in this sample may be carry-over from other donors' samples.

CDR3 sequence reads: CASSIVARSGDEQFF. CDR3 bases: TGTGCCAGTAGTATAGTTGCCAGGTCGGGCGATGAGCAGTTCTTC. The chain joins TRBV19 to TRBJ2-1; D is unresolved. Trimming cost V 1 base and J 8 bases, with 15 bases left between them. The CDR3 sequence is 15 residues long. Germline values: CDR1 LNHDA, CDR2 SQIVND (reference sequence). Full variable domain (missing parts from reference TRBV19 and TRBJ2-1): DGGITQSPKYLFRKEGQNVTLSCEQNLNHDAMYWYRQDPGQGLRLIYYSQIVNDFQKGDIAEGYSVSREKKESFPLTVTSAQKNPTAFYLCASSIVARSGDEQFFGPGTRLTVL.